This TCR beta chain stems from a study of blood T cells in healthy people across ages (dated by TCRdb to about 2015). Background on the whole study: In model experiments, template switching captured about one uniquely barcoded TCR beta cDNA molecule for every two T cells. The study measured age-related changes in TCR beta repertoire diversity using deep sequencing normalized with unique cDNA molecular identifiers. Using the same blood draw, the study looked at two additional independent replicas of 1 million unique cDNA reads for two donors, one aged 18 to 30 and the other aged 80 or older. To avoid experimental bias, donors of different ages were randomly spread across the sequencing lanes. The donors were divided into four age groups: young (average around 16 years), middle-aged (about 40), aged (approximately 62) and long-lived (82).

Points the paper makes about the study in general: Donor CMV infection status was unknown, potentially confounding age-related changes in expanded clonotypes. Since profiling was done on bulk unsorted PBMCs, naive and antigen-experienced compartments could not be conclusively compared. Compared with the aged group, more naive CD4+ T cells, fewer expanded clones and increased TCR diversity were shown by the long-lived group, suggesting age selection. Observed TCR beta diversity per million T cells fell roughly linearly with age, and a significant reduction was already apparent by age roughly 40. Observed TCR beta diversity correlated strongly with the percentage of naive T cells measured by flow cytometry. Total diversity estimates from one million sequenced T cells were considered lower bounds and underestimates.

The roughly 39 donors, aged about 6 to 100 years, were systemically healthy Caucasian individuals from Russia. Each donor gave about 9.2 milliliters of peripheral blood, drawn into EDTA-treated Vacutainer tubes. Ficoll-Paque density-gradient centrifugation was used to isolate PBMCs, with at least 7 million per sample. Total RNA was extracted from PBMCs with Trizol reagent, with at least 6 micrograms obtained per sample. The percentages of naive CD45RAhigh/CD27high T cells were determined by flow cytometry on a PBMC aliquot from every donor. This clonotype appeared a few times. The specificity of this receptor is unknown. Base qualities are not at hand, and no much larger clone is one base apart. Libraries were prepared through 5' RACE. Reads for this sample came from an Illumina HiSeq 2500. The second PCR ran for about 6 to 11 cycles and used a J-beta primer mix along with a sample-barcoded 5' primer. Each TCR beta cDNA molecule received a unique molecular identifier from a template-switch 5' adaptor carrying 12 random nucleotides. Each sample yielded at least 2.5 million CDR3-containing paired-end reads. First-strand cDNA was synthesized from all RNA with the Mint cDNA synthesis kit, primed by a TRBC-specific oligonucleotide. All cDNA was treated with uracil-DNA glycosylase and then went through a first 18-cycle PCR with the universal primers M1SS and BC2_uni_R. The paper's data handling went like this. Normalization of each sample was performed by random selection of 1 million high-quality reads, each carrying a distinct molecular identifier. Reads sharing molecular identifiers were discarded rather than binned into consensus sequences. MiTCR, run with a Q25 quality threshold and the strictest error-elimination algorithm, handled CDR3 identification, clonotype clustering and error correction. A nonparametric unseen species model using Euler transformation provided a lower-bound estimate of total TCR beta diversity. TCRdb reanalyzed the raw reads on its own, using fastp at Q25 for trimming and MiXCR for clone calling, and kept in-frame beta chains. One record per CDR3 amino acid sequence lists the most common genes and DNA. The V and J calls were determined by TCRdb, not by the authors. The sample table holds roughly 900,000 distinct CDR3 sequences, of which roughly 43% were seen once. The top ten hold around 15% of the sample.

CDR1 and CDR2 are read off the germline V gene as MNHEY and SVGAGI. V sheds 6 bases and J sheds 6 bases, leaving 20 bases between their ends. The CDR3 goes from the cysteine to the phenylalanine over 15 residues. Just CDR3 DNA is preserved here, 45 bases in frame from base 1. The sequenced sample was blood. This TCR derives from a man younger than 40 in good health. Rearrangement joined TRBV6-5 to TRBJ2-5; the D gene could be either TRBD1 or TRBD2, each agreeing at 5 bases. The CDR3 region has the sequence CASSQGDRTFQTQYF. The nucleotide sequence is TGTGCCAGCAGCCAAGGGGACCGGACGTTTCAGACCCAGTACTTC.